The 7 T cell receptor beta chains listed next were all sequenced from one sample in a study of PD-L1 blockade in urothelial cancer. The table came from immunoSEQ multiplex PCR; TCRdb's copy has only in-frame clones and leaves some out. Of roughly 60,000 clones listed, around 79% are singletons. The specimen comprised PBMCs, sampled around atezolizumab (anti-PD-L1) treatment. Receptor source: a man aged 65 to 85 with urothelial cancer.

Note on this clone: An end of the junction differs from the germline gene, which may be a read error. The genes are TRBV7-7 and TRBJ2-5; the D gene is possibly TRBD1 (6 bases). This CDR3 comprises 14 residues. Germline V gene lookup returns CDR1 SSHAT and CDR2 FNYEAQ (reference sequence). CDR3 bases: TGTGCTAGCAGCATCGGACAGTTCCAAGAGACCCAGTACTTC. Its translation: CASSIGQFQETQYF.

V is TRBV7-2 and J is TRBJ1-2; a possible D gene is TRBD1 (5 bases). Trimming stripped 1 base from V and 4 bases from J, with 13 bases between. The germline V gene has CDR1 SGHTA and CDR2 FQGNSA. The CDR3 extends over 15 amino acids. As DNA, the CDR3 is TGTGCCAGCAGCTTAGTGGACACTGCTACCTATGGCTACACCTTC. Its protein is CASSLVDTATYGYTF.

The CDR3 region has the DNA TGTGCCAGTAGTGCCGGGTTGGACTGGGCTGAAGCTTTCTTT. It yields the protein CASSAGLDWAEAFF. The genes are TRBV19 and TRBJ1-1; D call uncertain. Deletions cut 5 bases from V and 6 bases from J, with 16 bases between. The CDR3 has 14 amino acids. Looked up from germline, CDR1 is LNHDA and CDR2 is SQIVND (reference sequence).

V and J are TRBV11-2 and TRBJ1-1; D not resolved. The CDR3 sequence is 13 residues long. Germline CDR1 and CDR2: SGHAT and FQNNGV. V gave up 6 bases and J gave up 0 bases, with 8 bases separating them. CDR3 sequence: CASRVGLNTEAFF. The CDR3 bases are TGTGCCAGCAGGGTCGGTTTGAACACTGAAGCTTTCTTT.

Here the CDR3 reads CASSEAVAANTGELFF. The CDR3 DNA is TGTGCCAGCAGTGAAGCCGTGGCAGCGAACACCGGGGAGCTGTTTTTT. This chain uses TRBV2 with TRBJ2-2; no definite D call. CDR3 length: 16 residues. CDR1 and CDR2 from the germline V gene are SNHLY and FYNNEI. The V end lost 0 bases, the J end lost 0 bases, and 8 bases lay between the germline ends.

This clone has only a few counts. V gene TRBV7-3 combines with J gene TRBJ2-4, with 7 positions matching TRBD2. Germline CDR1 SGHTA, CDR2 FQGTGA. J was trimmed by 6 bases and V by 5 bases; bases with no gene match: 7. CDR3 length equals 14 residues. DNA for the CDR3: TGTGCCAGCAGCCAAGGACTAGACCGAAACATTCAGTACTTC. Protein product: CASSQGLDRNIQYF.

V gene TRBV18 combines with J gene TRBJ2-2, with 8 bases fitting TRBD1. After removal of 1 base from V and 7 bases from J, the junction contained 5 bases not matched to a gene. This CDR3 spans 15 amino acids. Germline values: CDR1 KGHSH, CDR2 LQKENI. This chain's CDR3 is CASSPLGTGDGELFF. Written as DNA, the CDR3 is TGTGCCAGCTCACCACTAGGGACAGGCGACGGGGAGCTGTTTTTT.